The 6 T cell receptor beta chains in this list originate from one sample, sequenced in a study of T cells in Graves' hyperthyroidism and ophthalmopathy. Using RNA transcripts as the source, TCR beta CDR3 regions were amplified. The HTBI set primed first-round TCR CDR3 RT-PCR. Each CDR3 protein gets one entry after TCRdb re-called the multiplex PCR reads with MiXCR. The data show roughly 500,000 distinct CDR3 sequences, with just over 45% seen just once and around 19% held by the top ten. The specimen was peripheral blood or thyroid tissue (not recorded which). These TCRs come from an adult woman with Graves' disease, either hyperthyroidism or ophthalmopathy (not recorded which).

This clonotype was recorded at least ten times. This sequence joins TRBV19 and TRBJ1-2, with a possible D match to TRBD1 (5 bases). The CDR3 totals 17 residues. The V end was cut by 6 bases, the J end by 6 bases, with 26 bases between. CDR1 is LNHDA, CDR2 SQIVND, per germline (reference sequence). For the CDR3, the DNA is TGTGCCAGTAGCCCGGTTTGGGAGGGGAAATCCCTAGATGGCTACACCTTC. It translates to CASSPVWEGKSLDGYTF.

Many counts were recorded for this clonotype. The chain links TRBV20-1 to TRBJ2-2, with 7 positions matching TRBD1. The CDR3 runs 15 residues. Germline values: CDR1 DFQATT, CDR2 SNEGSKA (reference sequence). V was clipped by 3 bases and J by 3 bases; unmatched bases: 7. CDR3 sequence reads: CSASQDRSDTGELFF. CDR3 nucleotide sequence: TGCAGTGCTAGCCAGGACAGGAGTGACACCGGGGAGCTGTTTTTT.

Of note for this clonotype: This sequence may be a read error, since a much larger clone differs from it by one base. The rearrangement joins TRBV28 to TRBJ1-5; D remains ambiguous. The CDR3 length is 13 residues. CDR1 is MDHEN and CDR2 is SYDVKM in the germline V gene. The V gene lost 8 bases and the J gene lost 6 bases, with 14 bases spanning the gap. The CDR3 nucleotides read TGTGCCAGCGGTCTCGCTTTCGGTCAGCCCCAGCATTTT. Translation gives CASGLAFGQPQHF.

This clonotype was observed at least ten times. The V gene is TRBV20-1, the J gene TRBJ2-5; 9 nucleotides agree with TRBD2. The V gene end was trimmed by 3 bases and the J gene end by 4 bases; junction bases not matched to a gene: 6. CDR3 size: 14 residues. Germline values: CDR1 DFQATT, CDR2 SNEGSKA (reference sequence). Here the CDR3 reads CSASEREVRETQYF. CDR3 in DNA: TGCAGTGCTAGCGAGCGGGAGGTGCGAGAGACCCAGTACTTC.

This clonotype showed up many times. A junction boundary mismatches the germline segment, possibly from a read error. The chain uses TRBV7-3 and TRBJ2-7; D remains unclear. Germline-derived CDR1 and CDR2 are SGHTA and FQGTGA. The length of the CDR3 is 11 residues. CDR3 sequence (DNA): TGTGCCAGCCGCTTTCTTGGAGAGCAGTACTTC. This translates into CASRFLGEQYF. Drawing the rest from reference TRBV7-3 and TRBJ2-7, the complete variable domain is GAGVSQTPSNKVTEKGKYVELRCDPISGHTALYWYRQSLGQGPEFLIYFQGTGAADDSGLPNDRFFAVRPEGSVSTLKIQRTERGDSAVYLCASRFLGEQYFGPGTRLTVT.

This clonotype was counted many times. V usage is TRBV12-3 or TRBV12-4 and J usage is TRBJ1-2; D ambiguous. V lost 4 bases and J lost 3, with 9 bases in between. The CDR3 consists of 13 residues. In nucleotides, the CDR3 is TGTGCCAGCAGTTCAGGCGGAGACTATGGCTACACCTTC. It translates to CASSSGGDYGYTF.